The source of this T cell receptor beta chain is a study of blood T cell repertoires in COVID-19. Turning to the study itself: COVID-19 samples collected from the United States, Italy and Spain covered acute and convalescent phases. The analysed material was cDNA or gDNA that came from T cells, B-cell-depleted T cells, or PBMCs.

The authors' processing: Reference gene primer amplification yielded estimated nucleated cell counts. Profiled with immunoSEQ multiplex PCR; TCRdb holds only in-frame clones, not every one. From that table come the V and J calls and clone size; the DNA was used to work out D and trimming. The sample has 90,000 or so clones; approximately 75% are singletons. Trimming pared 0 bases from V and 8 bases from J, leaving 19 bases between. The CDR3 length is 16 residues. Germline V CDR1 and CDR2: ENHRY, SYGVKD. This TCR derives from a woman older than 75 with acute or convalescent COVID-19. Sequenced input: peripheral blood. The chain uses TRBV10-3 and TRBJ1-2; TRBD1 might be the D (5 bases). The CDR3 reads CAISESPRADIHGYTF. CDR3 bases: TGTGCCATCAGTGAGTCTCCCAGGGCGGACATCCACGGCTACACCTTC.